A selection of T cell receptor beta chains follows, all from one sample in a study of regulatory T cells in long-lasting Graves disease. MiXCR, applied by TCRdb to the multiplex PCR reads, yields one record per CDR3 protein. The profile shows 350,000 to 550,000 distinct CDR3 sequences, about a sixth of them singletons. These records were also assigned to another study, of T cells in Graves' hyperthyroidism and ophthalmopathy.

This sample comprised peripheral blood mononuclear cells (PBMCs), obtained at new diagnosis, from a patient treated with antithyroid drugs. Receptors originate from a woman aged 18-30 years with Graves disease. CDR3s include the opening cysteine and the closing phenylalanine or tryptophan. A D gene is named only where the DNA matches it firmly. A row's size may be missing; if present it is once, few, many or a size class.

>few|TRBV27|TRBJ1-2|NA
TGTGCCAGCGGCCGGGACATCTCCTCTGTGAACTACTATGGCTACACCTTC
CASGRDISSVNYYGYTF
>many|TRBV7-3|TRBJ2-1|NA
TGTGCCAGCAGCTCACCGATAGAGCGGGAGCAGTTCTTC
CASSSPIEREQFF
>few|TRBV20-1|TRBJ2-1|NA
TGCAGTGCTGGAGCCCGGGGGCCAATTTCCTACAATGAGCAGTTCTTC
CSAGARGPISYNEQFF
>NA|TRBV28|TRBJ1-2|NA
TGTGCCAGCAACGACTTAGTAGACTATGGCTACACCTTC
CASNDLVDYGYTF
>many|TRBV5-1|TRBJ1-1|NA
TGTGCCAGCAGTTATGCCGTGAACACTGAAGCTTTCTTT
CASSYAVNTEAFF
>many|TRBV30|TRBJ2-7|NA
TGTGCCTTAAGTAGTCTCGGGGGATACTCCTACGAGCAGTACTTC
CALSSLGGYSYEQYF
>NA|TRBV7-3|TRBJ2-3|NA
TGTGCCAGCAGCTTAGAGGCCACAGATACGCAGTATTTT
CASSLEATDTQYF
>many|TRBV12-3/TRBV12-4|TRBJ2-2|TRBD2
TGTGCCAGCAGTTTAGCGCTGGGACTAGCGGGAGGGCCGCGCGCGAACACCGGGGAGCTGTTTTTT
CASSLALGLAGGPRANTGELFF
>few|TRBV7-6|TRBJ2-1|TRBD2
TGTGCCAGCAGCTTAAGGACTAGCGGGAGTGTTTACAATGAGCAGTTCTTC
CASSLRTSGSVYNEQFF
>NA|TRBV9|TRBJ1-1|NA
TGTGCCAGCAGCGTAGTAGGGAGGGAGGCTGAAGCTTTCTTT
CASSVVGREAEAFF
>few|TRBV28|TRBJ2-5|TRBD1
TGTGCCAGCAGTTTAGAGGGACAGGGGCTTCAAGAGACCCAGTACTTC
CASSLEGQGLQETQYF
>many|TRBV20-1|TRBJ2-7|NA
TGCAGTGCTAGAGATCTGTGGACGGGTACCTACGAGCAGTACTTC
CSARDLWTGTYEQYF
>NA|TRBV11-2|TRBJ2-1|NA
TGTGCCAGCAGCTTAGATCGGGTCCTCTTC
CASSLDRVLF
>many|TRBV7-8|TRBJ2-1|NA
TGTGCCAGCAGCTTAGTAGTGGGCTCCTACAATGAGCAGTTCTTC
CASSLVVGSYNEQFF
>many|TRBV24-1|TRBJ1-1|NA
TGTGCCACCAGTGATGGGGGACCGAGCCGTAGCGCTTTCTTT
CATSDGGPSRSAFF
>few|TRBV27|TRBJ1-6|NA
TGTGCCAGCAGTTTGGGAACTGGTTCACCCCTCCACTTT
CASSLGTGSPLHF
>many|TRBV27|TRBJ2-5|NA
TGTGCCAGCAGTATCGGGGTCGGAGACGAGACCCAGTACTTC
CASSIGVGDETQYF
>many|TRBV20-1|TRBJ1-6|TRBD1
TGCAGTGCTAGAGATGGCGGACAGGGTTTTTCACCCCTCCACTTT
CSARDGGQGFSPLHF
>few|TRBV7-9|TRBJ2-5|NA
TGTGCCAGCAGCTTACAAGAGGTAGAGACCCAGTACTTC
CASSLQEVETQYF
>many|TRBV20-1|TRBJ2-1|NA
TGCAGTGGGGCAGGTGATTACAATGAGCAGTTCTTC
CSGAGDYNEQFF
>NA|TRBV19|TRBJ2-1|TRBD1
TGTGCCAGTAGTATCGAGGGGGCGCTGGATGAGCAGTTCTTC
CASSIEGALDEQFF
>many|TRBV15|TRBJ1-2|NA
TGTGCCACCAGCAGAGCCCGGAACTATGGCTACACCTTC
CATSRARNYGYTF
>NA|TRBV6-1|TRBJ2-1|NA
TGTGCCAGCAGCCGGACTCTCTCCTACAATGAGCAGTTCTTC
CASSRTLSYNEQFF
>few|TRBV28|TRBJ2-2|TRBD1
TGTGCCAGCAGTCCCATTACAGGGGTCAACGGGGAGCTGTTTTTT
CASSPITGVNGELFF
>NA|TRBV28|TRBJ1-4|NA
TGTGCCAGCAGTTTACTAGGGCCAAGTGAAAAACTGTTTTTT
CASSLLGPSEKLFF
>NA|TRBV19|TRBJ1-3|NA
TGTGCCAGTAGTATAGCAGTCTCTGGAAACACCATATATTTT
CASSIAVSGNTIYF
>few|TRBV27|TRBJ1-5|NA
TGTGCCAGCAGCTATCTTGTAGACTTATATAGCAATCAGCCCCAGCATTTT
CASSYLVDLYSNQPQHF
>many|TRBV6-1|TRBJ2-7|NA
TGTGCCAGCAATCACCGGGACAACTACGAGCAGTACTTC
CASNHRDNYEQYF
>few|TRBV6-2/TRBV6-3|TRBJ1-1|NA
TGTGCCACCTCACTATTGGTGAACACTGAAGCTTTCTTT
CATSLLVNTEAFF
>few|TRBV20-1|TRBJ2-2|NA
TGCAGTGCTATTCAAGACAGGGGGAGATTAGCGGGAGTGACCGGGGAGCTGTTTTTT
CSAIQDRGRLAGVTGELFF
>many|TRBV28|TRBJ2-1|TRBD2
TGTGCCAGCACCGAGCGGGAGTCTTACAATGAGCAGTTCTTC
CASTERESYNEQFF
>NA|TRBV18|TRBJ2-3|TRBD2
TGTGCCAGCTCATCGCAACTAGCGGGAGGCACAGATACGCAGTATTTT
CASSSQLAGGTDTQYF
>many|TRBV24-1|TRBJ2-1|NA
TGTGCCACCAGTGATTCCCCTCGAGGACGGCAGTTCTTC
CATSDSPRGRQFF
>many|TRBV28|TRBJ2-4|NA
TGTGCCAGCAGTTTATGGGGGCAGGGGGCCAAAAACATTCAGTACTTC
CASSLWGQGAKNIQYF
>many|TRBV5-1|TRBJ2-3|NA
TGCGCCAGCAGCTCCACCCCTCCCCGCCGGGATATGAATTTAGGTACGCAGTATTTT
CASSSTPPRRDMNLGTQYF
>NA|TRBV2|TRBJ2-7|TRBD2
TGTGCCAGCAACCCAATAGCGGGAGGCTCCTACGAGCAGTACTTC
CASNPIAGGSYEQYF
>NA|TRBV30|TRBJ1-2|TRBD1
TGTGCCTGGGATCTAGGGACAGTCTATGGCTACACCTTC
CAWDLGTVYGYTF
>many|TRBV2|TRBJ1-4|NA
TGTGCCAGCAGTGAGAGCGGCCGGGCGGGTGAAAAACTGTTTTTT
CASSESGRAGEKLFF
>few|TRBV12-3/TRBV12-4|TRBJ2-1|NA
TGTGCCAGCAGTTACTACTCCGGGGACATGCAGTTCTTC
CASSYYSGDMQFF
>many|TRBV7-3|TRBJ2-3|NA
TGTGCCAGCAGTTATGACACAGATACGCAGTATTTT
CASSYDTDTQYF
>NA|TRBV5-1|TRBJ2-5|TRBD2
TGCGCCAGCGGAGGGACTAGTGTACGAGAGACCCAGTACTTC
CASGGTSVRETQYF
>many|TRBV6-1|TRBJ2-2|NA
TGTGCCAGCAGGCCGGCGGGGAACACCGGGGAGCTGTTTTTT
CASRPAGNTGELFF
>few|TRBV19|TRBJ2-7|NA
TGTGCCAGTAGTATTGGAGGCCTCATGGGGGAGCAGTACTTC
CASSIGGLMGEQYF
>few|TRBV5-6|TRBJ2-3|NA
TGTGCCAGCAGCTTGGGCGCGCTAGCGCCTAGCACAGATACGCAGTATTTT
CASSLGALAPSTDTQYF
>many|TRBV28|TRBJ2-7|TRBD1
TGTGCCAGCAGTTTTCAGGGGGCGATCCCCTACGAGCAGTACTTC
CASSFQGAIPYEQYF
>many|TRBV12-3/TRBV12-4|TRBJ2-3|TRBD2
TGTGCCAGCAGTCCGCTTAGTGCGGGAGTATCTCGGACAGATACGCAGTATTTT
CASSPLSAGVSRTDTQYF
>NA|TRBV12-3/TRBV12-4|TRBJ2-1|TRBD2
TGTGCCAGCACCCCGAGACTAGCGGGAGGTGGTGAGCAGTTCTTC
CASTPRLAGGGEQFF
>many|TRBV12-3/TRBV12-4|TRBJ1-5|NA
TGTGCCAGCCGACGCGAGGGGAGGGGCAATCAGCCCCAGCATTTT
CASRREGRGNQPQHF
>NA|TRBV3-1|TRBJ1-5|NA
TGTGCCAGCAGCGTTGGGGTGCAGCCCCAGCATTTT
CASSVGVQPQHF
>NA|TRBV4-1|TRBJ1-2|TRBD1
TGCGCCAGCAGCCAAGGAGGGACAGGGGGCTTTGGCTACACCTTC
CASSQGGTGGFGYTF
>NA|TRBV12-3/TRBV12-4|TRBJ2-1|TRBD2
TGTGCCAGCAGTGCTCGAGCGGGATATAACTATGAGCAGTTCTTC
CASSARAGYNYEQFF
>many|TRBV20-1|TRBJ2-3|TRBD1
TGCAGTGCTAGAACCTCCTTGGACAGGCGAACTAGCACAGATACGCAGTATTTT
CSARTSLDRRTSTDTQYF
>few|TRBV27|TRBJ1-1|NA
TGTGCCAGCAGTTCGAACTTGGGAGGGAGGTTGGGAGCTTTCTTT
CASSSNLGGRLGAFF
>many|TRBV2|TRBJ2-3|NA
TGTGCCAGCAGCGTACAGGGTGGGCGCACAGATACGCAGTATTTT
CASSVQGGRTDTQYF
>few|TRBV2|TRBJ2-6|TRBD1
TGTGCCAGCACAGGACAGGTGGCTGGGGCCAACGTCCTGACTTTC
CASTGQVAGANVLTF
>NA|TRBV7-9|TRBJ2-6|NA
TGTGCCGGCAGCCCGCGACCGGCGGGACGGACCTCTGGGGCCAACGTCCTGACTTTC
CAGSPRPAGRTSGANVLTF
>few|TRBV5-1|TRBJ2-3|TRBD2
TGCGCCAGCAGCTTTAGCGGGTACCGCACAGATACGCAGTATTTT
CASSFSGYRTDTQYF